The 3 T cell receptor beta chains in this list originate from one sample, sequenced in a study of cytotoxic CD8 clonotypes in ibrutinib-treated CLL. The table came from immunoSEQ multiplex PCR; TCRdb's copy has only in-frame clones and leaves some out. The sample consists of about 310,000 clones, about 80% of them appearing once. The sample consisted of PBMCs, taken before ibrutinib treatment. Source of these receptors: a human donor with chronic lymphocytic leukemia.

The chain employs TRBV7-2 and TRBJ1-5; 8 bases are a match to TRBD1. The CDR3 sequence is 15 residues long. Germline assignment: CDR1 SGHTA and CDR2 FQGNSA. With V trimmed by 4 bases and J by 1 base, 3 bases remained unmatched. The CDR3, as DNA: TGTGCCAGCAGCTCCAGGACAGGGAGCAATCAGCCCCAGCATTTT. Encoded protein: CASSSRTGSNQPQHF.

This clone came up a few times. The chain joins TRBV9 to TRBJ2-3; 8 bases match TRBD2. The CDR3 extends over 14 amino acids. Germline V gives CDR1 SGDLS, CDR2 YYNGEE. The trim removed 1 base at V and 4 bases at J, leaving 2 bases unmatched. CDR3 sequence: CASSVRGRSDTQYF. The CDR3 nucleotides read TGTGCCAGCAGCGTACGCGGGAGGTCAGATACGCAGTATTTT.

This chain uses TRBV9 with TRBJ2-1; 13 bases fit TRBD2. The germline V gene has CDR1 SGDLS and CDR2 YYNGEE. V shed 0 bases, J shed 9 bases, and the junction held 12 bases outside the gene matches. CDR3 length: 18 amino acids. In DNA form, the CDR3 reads TGTGCCAGCAGCGTAGTACTCGGAGGACTAGCGGGAGTAAGTGAGCAGTTCTTC. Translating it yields CASSVVLGGLAGVSEQFF.